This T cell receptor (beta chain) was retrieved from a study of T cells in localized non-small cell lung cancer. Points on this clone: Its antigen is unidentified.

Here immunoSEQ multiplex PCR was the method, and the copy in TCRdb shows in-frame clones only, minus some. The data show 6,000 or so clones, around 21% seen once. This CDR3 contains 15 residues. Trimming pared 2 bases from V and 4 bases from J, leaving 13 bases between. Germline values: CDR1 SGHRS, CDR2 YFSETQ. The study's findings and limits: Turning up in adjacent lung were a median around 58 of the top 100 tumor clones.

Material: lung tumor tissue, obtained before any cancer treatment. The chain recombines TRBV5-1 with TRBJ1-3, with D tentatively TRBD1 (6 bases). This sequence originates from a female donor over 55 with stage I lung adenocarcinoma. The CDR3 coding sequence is TGCGCCAGCAGCTTCCTACAGGGTGGCGGAAACACCATATATTTT. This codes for CASSFLQGGGNTIYF.